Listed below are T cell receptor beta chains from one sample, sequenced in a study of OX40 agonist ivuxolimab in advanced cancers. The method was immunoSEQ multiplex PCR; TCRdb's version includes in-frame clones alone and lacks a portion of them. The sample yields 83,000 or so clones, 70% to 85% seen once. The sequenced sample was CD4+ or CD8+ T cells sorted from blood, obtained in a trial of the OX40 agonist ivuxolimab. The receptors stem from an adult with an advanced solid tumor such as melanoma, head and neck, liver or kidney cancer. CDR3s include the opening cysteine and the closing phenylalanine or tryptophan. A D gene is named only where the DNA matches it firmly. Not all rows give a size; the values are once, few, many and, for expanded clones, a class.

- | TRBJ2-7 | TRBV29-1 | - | CSVEAGELPTYEQYF | TGCAGCGTTGAGGCAGGGGAACTCCCCACCTACGAGCAGTACTTC
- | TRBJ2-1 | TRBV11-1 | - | CASSLGSGNEQFF | TGTGCCAGCAGCTTAGGGTCGGGTAATGAGCAGTTCTTC
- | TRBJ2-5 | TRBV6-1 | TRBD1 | CASSLDRVQTQYF | TGTGCCAGCAGCTTGGACAGGGTTCAGACCCAGTACTTC
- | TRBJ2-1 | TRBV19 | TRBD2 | CASAPRPSGAYNEQFF | TGTGCCAGTGCCCCCCGTCCTAGCGGTGCTTACAATGAGCAGTTCTTC
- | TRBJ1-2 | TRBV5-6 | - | CASSLGQKSNYGYTF | TGTGCCAGCAGCTTGGGACAGAAGTCTAACTATGGCTACACCTTC
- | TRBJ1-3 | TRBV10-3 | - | CAISEGPLSGNTIYF | TGTGCCATCAGTGAGGGTCCCCTCTCTGGAAACACCATATATTTT
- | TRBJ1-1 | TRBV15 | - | CATSRDRGGSGTEAFF | TGTGCCACCAGCAGAGACCGAGGGGGTTCGGGCACTGAAGCTTTCTTT
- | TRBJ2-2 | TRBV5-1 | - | CASSLEAPPTGELFF | TGCGCCAGCAGCTTGGAAGCGCCTCCCACCGGGGAGCTGTTTTTT
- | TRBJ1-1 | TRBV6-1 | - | CASSVVRANTEAFF | TGTGCCAGCAGTGTGGTAAGGGCGAACACTGAAGCTTTCTTT
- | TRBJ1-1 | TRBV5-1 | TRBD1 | CASSDDRALMNTEAFF | TGCGCCAGCAGCGACGACAGGGCCTTGATGAACACTGAAGCTTTCTTT
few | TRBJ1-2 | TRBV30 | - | CALGDGYTF | TGTGCCCTGGGGGATGGCTACACCTTC
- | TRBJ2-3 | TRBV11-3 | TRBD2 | CASSLVAGSTDTQYF | TGTGCCAGCAGCTTAGTAGCGGGTAGCACAGATACGCAGTATTTT
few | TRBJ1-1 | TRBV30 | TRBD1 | CAWSVHRGTEAFF | TGTGCCTGGAGTGTACACAGGGGGACTGAAGCTTTCTTT
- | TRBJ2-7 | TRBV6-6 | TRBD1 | CASSYGTANTEQYF | TGTGCCAGCAGTTACGGGACAGCGAATACGGAGCAGTACTTC
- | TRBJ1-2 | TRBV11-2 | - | CASSLFDSLNGYTF | TGTGCCAGCAGCTTATTCGACAGTCTCAATGGCTACACCTTC
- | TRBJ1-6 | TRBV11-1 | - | CASSSLGNSPLHF | TGTGCCAGCAGTTCCCTCGGGAATTCACCCCTCCACTTT
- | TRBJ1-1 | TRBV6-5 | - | CASGLEAFF | TGTGCCAGCGGTTTAGAAGCTTTCTTT
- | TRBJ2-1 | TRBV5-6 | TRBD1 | CASSLITFSMTGPYNEQFF | TGTGCCAGCAGCTTGATTACTTTTTCTATGACAGGGCCCTACAATGAGCAGTTCTTC
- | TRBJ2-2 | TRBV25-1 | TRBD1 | CASSESIGQGFTGELFF | TGTGCCAGCAGTGAATCCATCGGACAGGGGTTCACCGGGGAGCTGTTTTTT
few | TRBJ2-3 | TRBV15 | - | CATSRGVLAGDTQYF | TGTGCCACCAGCAGAGGGGTACTAGCAGGAGATACGCAGTATTTT
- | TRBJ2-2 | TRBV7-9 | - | CASSPAVGELFF | TGTGCCAGCAGCCCGGCGGTGGGGGAGCTGTTTTTT
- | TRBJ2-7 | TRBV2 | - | CASSEGNYEQYF | TGTGCCAGCAGTGAAGGTAACTACGAGCAGTACTTC
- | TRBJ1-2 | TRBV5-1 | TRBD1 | CASSQGQGSRGYTF | TGCGCCAGCAGCCAGGGACAGGGGTCTAGGGGCTACACCTTC
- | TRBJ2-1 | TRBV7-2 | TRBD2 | CASSLLAGTTYNEQFF | TGTGCCAGCAGCCTTCTAGCGGGCACCACCTACAATGAGCAGTTCTTC
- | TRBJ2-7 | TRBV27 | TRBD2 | CASQKVDPSGRFYEQYF | TGTGCCAGTCAGAAGGTTGACCCTAGCGGGAGGTTCTACGAGCAGTACTTC
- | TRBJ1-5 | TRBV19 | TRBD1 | CASRMELDRVHQPQHF | TGTGCCAGTAGAATGGAACTAGACAGGGTACACCAGCCCCAGCATTTT
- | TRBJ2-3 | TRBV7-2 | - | CASSFGVAGTDTQYF | TGTGCCAGCAGCTTTGGAGTAGCCGGCACAGATACGCAGTATTTT
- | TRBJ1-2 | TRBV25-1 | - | CASIPTGASYGYTF | TGTGCCAGCATCCCGACGGGGGCAAGCTATGGCTACACCTTC
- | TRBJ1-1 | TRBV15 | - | CATSRDGTDTEAFF | TGTGCCACCAGCAGAGATGGAACGGACACTGAAGCTTTCTTT
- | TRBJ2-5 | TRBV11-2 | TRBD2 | CASSLPGAGDKETQYF | TGTGCCAGCAGCCTTCCCGGGGCGGGGGATAAAGAGACCCAGTACTTC
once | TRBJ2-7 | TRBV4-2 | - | CASSQGLRGLLSGYEQYF | TGTGCCAGCAGCCAAGGGTTGAGAGGACTGCTCTCGGGGTACGAGCAGTACTTC
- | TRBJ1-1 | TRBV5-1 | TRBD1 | CASSLAGQGTEAFF | TGCGCCAGCAGCTTGGCAGGACAGGGCACTGAAGCTTTCTTT
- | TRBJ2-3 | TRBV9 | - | CASSRRPADTQYF | TGTGCCAGCAGCCGGCGGCCTGCTGATACGCAGTATTTT
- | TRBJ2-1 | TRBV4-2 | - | CASSQVFPGTNEQFF | TGTGCCAGCAGCCAAGTTTTCCCAGGGACCAATGAGCAGTTCTTC
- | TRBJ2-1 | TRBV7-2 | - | CASSFHQPMDEQFF | TGTGCCAGCAGCTTTCACCAGCCAATGGATGAGCAGTTCTTC
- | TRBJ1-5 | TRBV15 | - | CATSRALDVDSNQPQHF | TGTGCCACCAGCAGAGCCCTTGACGTGGATAGCAATCAGCCCCAGCATTTT
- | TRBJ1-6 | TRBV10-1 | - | CASSHSGAPLHF | TGCGCCAGCAGTCATAGCGGCGCACCCCTCCACTTT
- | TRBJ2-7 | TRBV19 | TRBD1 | CASSTRTGSNEQYF | TGTGCCAGTAGTACCCGGACAGGGAGCAACGAGCAGTACTTC
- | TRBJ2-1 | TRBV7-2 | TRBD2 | CASSSTSGRAGEQFF | TGTGCCAGCAGCTCGACTAGCGGGAGGGCGGGTGAGCAGTTCTTC
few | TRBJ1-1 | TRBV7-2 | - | CASRVMVDTEAFF | TGTGCCAGCAGGGTGATGGTGGACACTGAAGCTTTCTTT
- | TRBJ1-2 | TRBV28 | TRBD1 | CASSLADGTGAGYTF | TGTGCCAGCAGTTTGGCTGACGGGACAGGGGCCGGCTACACCTTC
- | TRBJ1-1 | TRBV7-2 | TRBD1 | CASSLGPQGTTEAFF | TGTGCCAGCAGCTTGGGGCCACAGGGGACCACTGAAGCTTTCTTT
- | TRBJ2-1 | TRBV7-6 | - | CASSLGGRYNEQFF | TGTGCCAGCAGCTTAGGGGGACGTTACAATGAGCAGTTCTTC
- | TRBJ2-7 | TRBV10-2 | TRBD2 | CASSQSGGRVDEQYF | TGCGCCAGCAGTCAGAGCGGGGGGCGAGTCGACGAGCAGTACTTC
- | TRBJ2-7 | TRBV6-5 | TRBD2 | CASSSSGGEQYF | TGTGCCAGCAGCTCTAGCGGGGGCGAGCAGTACTTC
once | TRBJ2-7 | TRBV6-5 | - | CASSPDGGLTYEQYF | TGTGCCAGCAGTCCCGATGGGGGCCTAACCTACGAGCAGTACTTC
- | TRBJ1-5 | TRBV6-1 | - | CASSREENQPQHF | TGTGCCTCTTCCCGGGAGGAGAATCAGCCCCAGCATTTT